Sequencing of this T cell receptor (beta chain) was carried out in a study of T cells in Graves' hyperthyroidism and ophthalmopathy. General study results and limits: Ophthalmopathy got predicted by the model a median about 6.5 months before its onset.

RNA transcripts provided the source from which TCR beta CDR3 regions were amplified. First-round RT-PCR with HTBI primers amplified the TCR CDR3 region. Each CDR3 protein gets one entry after TCRdb re-called the multiplex PCR reads with MiXCR. Of some 180,000 distinct CDR3 sequences in the sample, around 17% were seen once. The CDR3 has 12 amino acids. Trimming shortened V by 5 bases and J by 4 bases, and 8 bases separated the two germline ends. CDR1 and CDR2 from the germline V gene are LGHDT and YNNKEL (reference sequence). This clonotype turned up a few times. The antigen is not known. Orbital computed tomography and thyroid ultrasound, together with serum TRAb and thyroxine and clinical symptoms, were used for diagnoses. Fresh peripheral blood, approximately 9.6 ml, yielded the PBMCs.

The sample was blood. This sequence joins TRBV3-1 and TRBJ2-5; D gene uncertain. The source is a woman aged 45 to 65 with Graves' hyperthyroidism. The CDR3 sequence: CASSGYLETQYF. CDR3 bases: TGTGCCAGCAGCGGTTATCTAGAGACCCAGTACTTC.